Below, 8 T cell receptor beta chains from the same sample are listed, as sequenced in a study of technical replicates of blood from several donors (dated by TCRdb to about 2017). Receptor libraries were prepared by the immunoSEQ multiplex PCR assay. TCRdb took over this immuneACCESS table, retaining in-frame rearrangements with V and J assigned. Such tables are incomplete; in checked studies, under half of the missing clones stem from an unresolved V gene, and the remainder is unexplained. Recorded for this sample are just under 85,000 clones; around 90% of them occurred a single time. The ten largest account for approximately 0.25% of the sample. The sample comprised T cells isolated from PBMCs. These receptors were obtained from a human donor in good health.

V and J are TRBV4-1 and TRBJ2-1, with TRBD2 matching 7 bases. Trimming at V came to 1 base and at J to 0 bases, leaving 9 bases not matched to a gene. Germline CDR1 MGHRA, CDR2 YSYEKL. The CDR3 has 18 amino acids. The DNA for the CDR3 is TGCGCCAGCAGCCAAGTACCCCCCGGGGGGAGCTCCTACAATGAGCAGTTCTTC. It specifies CASSQVPPGGSSYNEQFF.

This chain uses TRBV7-2 with TRBJ2-5; 7 nucleotides align to TRBD2. Per germline, CDR1 SGHTA and CDR2 FQGNSA. V was pared by 2 bases and J by 4 bases, with 10 bases of the junction left unmatched. The CDR3 covers 16 residues. Here the CDR3 DNA reads TGTGCCAGCAGCTTACCTGGGGGAGGGCCGGGAGAGACCCAGTACTTC. Its protein is CASSLPGGGPGETQYF.

The chain uses TRBV5-1 and TRBJ1-4; D remains unclear. There are 11 residues in the CDR3. The germline V gene encodes CDR1 SGHRS and CDR2 YFSETQ. V was trimmed by 0 bases and J by 14 bases, leaving 8 bases between them. The CDR3 region has the DNA TGCGCCAGCAGCTTGGAGGGAGAGCTGTTTTTT. Its protein is CASSLEGELFF.

The genes are TRBV10-3 and TRBJ1-1; D may be TRBD1 (6 bases). Trimming took off 7 bases at V and 5 bases at J, with 20 bases between the two ends. The CDR3 has 15 residues. Germline values: CDR1 ENHRY, CDR2 SYGVKD. The CDR3 nucleotides are TGTGCCATCATCCGGGACACCCAAGTCTCGACTGAAGCTTTCTTT. Translating it yields CAIIRDTQVSTEAFF.

The gene calls are TRBV30 and TRBJ2-7; possibly TRBD1 for D (5 bases). The CDR3 spans 15 residues. Germline CDR1 GTSNPN, CDR2 SVGIG (reference sequence). The germline V and J ends were trimmed by 0 bases and 4 bases, with 16 bases remaining between them. This CDR3 reads CAWSVPRVTGYEQYF. The CDR3 DNA reads as TGTGCCTGGAGTGTTCCCAGGGTAACAGGATACGAGCAGTACTTC.

The gene calls are TRBV19 and TRBJ2-1, with 13 bases matching TRBD2. Per the germline V gene, CDR1 is LNHDA and CDR2 is SQIVND (reference sequence). The CDR3 loop spans 14 amino acids. Germline trimming cut 8 bases from V and 5 bases from J; bases unmatched to any gene: 3. The CDR3 here is CASSGTSGNNEQFF. In nucleotides, the CDR3 is TGTGCCAGTTCCGGGACTAGCGGGAACAATGAGCAGTTCTTC.

The chain combines TRBV30 with TRBJ2-7, with 14 bases identical to TRBD2. V was clipped by 4 bases and J by 2 bases; unmatched bases: 10. Looked up from germline, CDR1 is GTSNPN and CDR2 is SVGIG (reference sequence). The CDR3 covers 17 residues. CDR3: CAWNRRTSGGPTYEQYF. In DNA form, the CDR3 reads TGTGCCTGGAACCGCAGGACTAGCGGGGGGCCGACCTACGAGCAGTACTTC.

The V gene is TRBV5-1, the J gene TRBJ2-6; 9 bases map to TRBD1. The CDR3 is 17 amino acids. J was trimmed by 6 bases and V by 0 bases; bases with no gene match: 7. CDR1 and CDR2 from the germline V gene are SGHRS and YFSETQ. CDR3 coding DNA: TGCGCCAGCAGCTTGGTGACAGGGGGATCTCTGGCCAACGTCCTGACTTTC. The encoded protein is CASSLVTGGSLANVLTF.